The rows below give T cell receptor beta chains drawn from one sample of a study of HIV-infected patients and healthy controls. TCRdb passed the 5' RACE reads through MiXCR, listing each CDR3 protein once. Seen here are some 20,000 distinct CDR3 sequences, roughly 20% observed once, and the top ten hold approximately 31%. Sample: CD8+ T cells from blood. The receptors here all came from a human donor in good health. The CDR3 runs from the conserved cysteine through the conserved F or W. D genes are given only for firm matches. Rows give clone size only sometimes, using once, few, many, or a class for an expanded clone.

clone_size: many
d_call: .
v_call: TRBV6-5
j_call: TRBJ2-7
cdr3_aa: CASSDRAYEQYF
cdr3_nt: TGTGCCAGCTCCGACCGGGCCTACGAGCAGTACTTC

clone_size: many
d_call: TRBD2
v_call: TRBV7-9
j_call: TRBJ2-7
cdr3_aa: CASSITGLAEFTYEQYF
cdr3_nt: TGTGCCAGCAGCATAACGGGACTAGCGGAATTCACCTACGAGCAGTACTTC

clone_size: many
d_call: .
v_call: TRBV7-3
j_call: TRBJ2-1
cdr3_aa: CASSLNPGPYTHNEQFF
cdr3_nt: TGTGCCAGCAGCTTAAATCCAGGGCCTTACACACACAATGAGCAGTTCTTC

clone_size: .
d_call: .
v_call: TRBV7-9
j_call: TRBJ2-1
cdr3_aa: CASSLGTGTEQFF
cdr3_nt: TGTGCCAGCAGCTTAGGTACAGGGACGGAGCAGTTCTTC

clone_size: medium-sized
d_call: .
v_call: TRBV19
j_call: TRBJ1-2
cdr3_aa: CASRPMESSNYGYTF
cdr3_nt: TGTGCCAGTAGGCCGATGGAGAGCTCTAACTATGGCTACACCTTC

clone_size: few
d_call: TRBD2
v_call: TRBV7-2
j_call: TRBJ2-3
cdr3_aa: CASSPSGGLAGHQYF
cdr3_nt: TGTGCCAGCAGCCCTAGCGGGGGACTAGCGGGGCACCAGTATTTT

clone_size: .
d_call: .
v_call: TRBV4-1
j_call: TRBJ2-7
cdr3_aa: CASSQARGGYEQYF
cdr3_nt: TGCGCCAGCAGCCAAGCTCGTGGGGGCTACGAGCAGTACTTC

clone_size: .
d_call: TRBD1
v_call: TRBV4-1
j_call: TRBJ2-4
cdr3_aa: CASSQDRRGPNIQYF
cdr3_nt: TGCGCCAGCAGCCAAGATCGCAGGGGGCCTAACATTCAGTACTTC

clone_size: few
d_call: .
v_call: TRBV6-5
j_call: TRBJ1-1
cdr3_aa: CASSPGGGTEAFF
cdr3_nt: TGTGCCAGCAGTCCGGGTGGGGGCACTGAAGCTTTCTTT

clone_size: .
d_call: .
v_call: TRBV4-1
j_call: TRBJ1-2
cdr3_aa: CASSPRQGSHYGYTF
cdr3_nt: TGCGCCAGCAGCCCGCGGCAGGGGTCCCACTATGGCTACACCTTC

clone_size: many
d_call: .
v_call: TRBV7-9
j_call: TRBJ1-1
cdr3_aa: CASSPRGRGAFF
cdr3_nt: TGTGCCAGCAGCCCCCGGGGCCGGGGGGCTTTCTTT

clone_size: few
d_call: .
v_call: TRBV7-6
j_call: TRBJ2-3
cdr3_aa: CASSASARGDTQYF
cdr3_nt: TGTGCCAGCAGCGCTAGCGCCCGCGGAGATACGCAGTATTTT

clone_size: few
d_call: TRBD2
v_call: TRBV6-4
j_call: TRBJ2-1
cdr3_aa: CASSDSSGGANEQFF
cdr3_nt: TGTGCCAGCAGTGACTCTAGCGGGGGGGCCAATGAGCAGTTCTTC

clone_size: .
d_call: .
v_call: TRBV9
j_call: TRBJ2-3
cdr3_aa: CASSESLADFTDTQYF
cdr3_nt: TGTGCCAGCAGCGAATCCTTAGCGGACTTCACAGATACGCAGTATTTT

clone_size: .
d_call: .
v_call: TRBV4-1
j_call: TRBJ2-7
cdr3_aa: CASSHFSPDGAYEQYF
cdr3_nt: TGCGCCAGCAGCCATTTCAGCCCGGACGGCGCCTACGAGCAGTACTTC

clone_size: .
d_call: .
v_call: TRBV2
j_call: TRBJ1-2
cdr3_aa: CASSDSHNYGYTF
cdr3_nt: TGTGCCAGCAGTGACTCCCACAACTATGGCTACACCTTC

clone_size: .
d_call: .
v_call: TRBV27
j_call: TRBJ1-2
cdr3_aa: CASSPSLINYGYTF
cdr3_nt: TGTGCCAGCAGTCCATCACTCATTAACTATGGCTACACCTTC

clone_size: few
d_call: TRBD1
v_call: TRBV9
j_call: TRBJ2-3
cdr3_aa: CASSPGDGQGWTDTQYF
cdr3_nt: TGTGCCAGCAGCCCTGGGGACGGACAGGGATGGACAGATACGCAGTATTTT

clone_size: once
d_call: TRBD1
v_call: TRBV6-2/TRBV6-3
j_call: TRBJ2-7
cdr3_aa: CASSYFGQEEQYF
cdr3_nt: TGTGCCAGCAGTTATTTCGGACAGGAGGAGCAGTACTTC

clone_size: many
d_call: .
v_call: TRBV4-2
j_call: TRBJ2-2
cdr3_aa: CASSPISTGELFF
cdr3_nt: TGTGCCAGCAGTCCAATTAGCACCGGGGAGCTGTTTTTT

clone_size: many
d_call: TRBD2
v_call: TRBV6-5
j_call: TRBJ2-3
cdr3_aa: CASSYYQSGAGGVGDTQYF
cdr3_nt: TGTGCCAGCAGTTACTATCAATCAGGAGCGGGGGGGGTGGGAGATACGCAGTATTTT

clone_size: .
d_call: .
v_call: TRBV30
j_call: TRBJ2-3
cdr3_aa: CAWSRGRRGYTDTQYF
cdr3_nt: TGTGCCTGGAGTAGGGGGAGGAGGGGGTACACAGATACGCAGTATTTT

clone_size: .
d_call: TRBD1
v_call: TRBV9
j_call: TRBJ2-7
cdr3_aa: CASSVGQGAGYEQYF
cdr3_nt: TGTGCCAGCAGCGTAGGACAGGGGGCAGGCTACGAGCAGTACTTC

clone_size: .
d_call: .
v_call: TRBV7-9
j_call: TRBJ1-3
cdr3_aa: CASTTRAGRTADVNTIYF
cdr3_nt: TGTGCCAGCACCACGAGAGCGGGGAGGACTGCGGATGTGAACACCATATATTTT

clone_size: .
d_call: .
v_call: TRBV29-1
j_call: TRBJ1-1
cdr3_aa: CSVESHSPARMAFF
cdr3_nt: TGCAGCGTTGAATCCCACAGCCCGGCCCGAATGGCTTTCTTT

clone_size: .
d_call: .
v_call: TRBV6-1
j_call: TRBJ2-1
cdr3_aa: CASSEETYISYNEQFF
cdr3_nt: TGTGCCAGCAGTGAAGAGACGTATATCTCATACAATGAGCAGTTCTTC